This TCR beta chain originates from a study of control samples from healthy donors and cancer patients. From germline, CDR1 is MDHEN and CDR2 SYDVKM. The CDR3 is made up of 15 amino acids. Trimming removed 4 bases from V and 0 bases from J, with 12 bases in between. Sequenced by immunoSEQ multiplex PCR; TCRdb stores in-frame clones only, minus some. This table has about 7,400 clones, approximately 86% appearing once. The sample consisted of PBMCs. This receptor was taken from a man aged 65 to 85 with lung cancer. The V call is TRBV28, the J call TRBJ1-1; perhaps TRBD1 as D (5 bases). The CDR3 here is CASSSPGRMNTEAFF. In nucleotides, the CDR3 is TGTGCCAGCAGTTCCCCGGGACGGATGAACACTGAAGCTTTCTTT.